The 24 T cell receptor beta chains below come from one sample, sequenced in a study. MiXCR was run by TCRdb on the 5' RACE reads, yielding one entry per CDR3 protein. The data hold some 8,300 distinct CDR3 sequences, with roughly three fifths observed a single time. The sorted Tregs were CD4+CD25+CD127-/low cells. Sequenced material: Tregs sorted from a lymph node. Receptor source: a female donor with breast cancer.

This clonotype was counted a single time. The chain is built from TRBV6-5 and TRBJ2-7, with 8 bases identical to TRBD1. The CDR3 covers 14 residues. Unmatched junction bases numbered 4, after V lost 5 bases and J lost 1 base. CDR1 and CDR2 (germline): MNHEY, SVGAGI. CDR3 sequence reads: CASSPRTGSYEQYV. The CDR3 region has the DNA TGTGCCAGCAGTCCTCGGACAGGGTCCTACGAGCAGTACGTC.

The J gene is TRBJ1-6, the V gene TRBV6-1; D not resolved. Germline loops: CDR1 MNHNS, CDR2 SASEGT. V lost 5 bases and J 9 bases, leaving 14 bases between the germline ends. The CDR3 length is 14 residues. CDR3 nucleotides: TGTGCCAGCAGTTACTCGAATGGGCGTTCACCCCTCCACTTT. This translates into CASSYSNGRSPLHF.

This clonotype was counted only a few times. V usage is TRBV4-3 and J usage is TRBJ2-1; D may be TRBD2 (5 bases). Per germline, CDR1 LGHNA and CDR2 YSLEER. CDR3 length: 16 amino acids. V lost 0 bases and J lost 6, with 15 bases in between. The CDR3 DNA follows: TGCGCCAGCAGCCAAGATGGAGGAGTATTAACCAATGAGCAGTTCTTC. Amino acid sequence: CASSQDGGVLTNEQFF.

The chain is built from TRBV4-3 and TRBJ2-1, with 13 nucleotides matching TRBD2. This CDR3 contains 16 residues. Germline lookup yields CDR1 LGHNA and CDR2 YSLEER. The J segment lost 8 bases and the V segment lost 0 bases, leaving 4 bases of the junction unmatched. CDR3 bases: TGCGCCAGCAGCCAAGACGGGACTAGCGGGGACGATGAGCAGTTCTTC. Translated: CASSQDGTSGDDEQFF.

In nucleotides, the CDR3 is TGTGCCAGCAGGTCCGTGGGTCGGTCTGGGGCCAACGTCCTGACTTTC. Protein product: CASRSVGRSGANVLTF. The chain joins TRBV11-2 to TRBJ2-6; D is ambiguous. The CDR3 has 16 amino acids. Germline CDR1 SGHAT, CDR2 FQNNGV. V dropped 6 bases and J dropped 1 base, with 13 bases sitting between them.

This clonotype has just a few counts. The chain couples TRBV18 to TRBJ2-1; 12 bases agree with TRBD2. CDR1 is KGHSH and CDR2 is LQKENI in the germline V gene. V trimming: 3 bases; J trimming: 7 bases; junction bases outside the gene matches: 1. The CDR3 extends over 14 amino acids. The CDR3 reads CASSPGLAGNEQFF. The CDR3 DNA reads TGTGCCAGCTCACCCGGACTAGCGGGAAATGAGCAGTTCTTC.

This clonotype was found once. V gene TRBV18 combines with J gene TRBJ2-7; 9 bases are shared with TRBD1. V lost 3 bases, J lost 6 bases, and 3 bases stayed unmatched. The CDR3 contains 13 residues. Germline CDR1 and CDR2: KGHSH and LQKENI. CDR3 residues: CASSPVTGGEQYF. The CDR3 bases are TGTGCCAGCTCACCGGTGACAGGGGGCGAGCAGTACTTC.

The chain uses TRBV29-1 and TRBJ1-5, with 8 bases fitting TRBD1. CDR3 size: 13 residues. J lost 8 bases, V lost 4 bases, and 7 bases had no gene match. Germline V gene data show CDR1 as SQVTM and CDR2 as ANQGSEA. This chain's CDR3 is CSVVTGVGEPQHF. The CDR3 DNA reads TGCAGCGTTGTGACAGGGGTTGGTGAGCCCCAGCATTTT.

The chain has TRBV20-1 and TRBJ2-1; 12 bases map to TRBD2. The CDR3 consists of 16 residues. J lost 10 bases, V lost 2 bases, and 12 bases had no gene match. Per germline, CDR1 DFQATT and CDR2 SNEGSKA (reference sequence). The CDR3 DNA reads as TGCAGTGCTAGAAACCGGACTAGCGGGATAAACGGGGAGCAGTTCTTC. It translates to CSARNRTSGINGEQFF.

This sequence joins TRBV25-1 and TRBJ1-2; the D gene is possibly TRBD1 (5 bases). The V end was cut by 3 bases, the J end by 3 bases, with 14 bases between. The CDR3 length is 15 residues. Germline V gene data show CDR1 as MGHDK and CDR2 as SYGVNS. The chain's CDR3 is CASSEGRGIDYGYTF. As DNA, the CDR3 is TGTGCCAGCAGTGAGGGGCGGGGGATAGACTATGGCTACACCTTC.

V usage is TRBV5-1 and J usage is TRBJ2-3, with D unresolved. The CDR3 is made up of 15 amino acids. Germline loops: CDR1 SGHRS, CDR2 YFSETQ. Trimming removed 1 base from V and 0 bases from J, with 9 bases in between. CDR3 DNA: TGCGCCAGCAGCTTGTTGGCTTTTAGCACAGATACGCAGTATTTT. It codes for CASSLLAFSTDTQYF.

CDR3 sequence reads: CSGLAGVKQFF. CDR3 coding DNA: TGCAGTGGACTAGCGGGAGTAAAGCAGTTCTTC. The V gene is TRBV20-1, the J gene TRBJ2-1; TRBD2 matches 12 bases. From germline, CDR1 is DFQATT and CDR2 SNEGSKA (reference sequence). The junction had 3 bases not matched to a gene; V was cut back by 7 bases and J by 11 bases. This CDR3 has 11 amino acids.

The chain employs TRBV6-2 or TRBV6-3 and TRBJ2-2; 9 nucleotides line up with TRBD2. V was pared by 0 bases and J by 7 bases, with 6 bases of the junction left unmatched. The CDR3 has 16 amino acids. Germline assignment: CDR1 MNHEY and CDR2 SVGEGT. The CDR3 reads CASSYSGVAGVGELFF. The DNA for the CDR3 is TGTGCCAGCAGTTACTCGGGAGTAGCGGGAGTCGGGGAGCTGTTTTTT.

The CDR3 is CASSPDSYGYTF. The CDR3, as DNA: TGTGCCAGCAGCCCGGACAGCTATGGCTACACCTTC. The chain employs TRBV6-6 and TRBJ1-2, with D perhaps TRBD1 (6 bases). Trimming removed 6 bases at V and 4 bases at J, with 9 bases between. CDR3 size: 12 residues. CDR1 and CDR2 from the germline V gene are MNHNY and SVGAGI (reference sequence).

The chain couples TRBV11-3 to TRBJ2-2; no clear D gene. The V end lost 5 bases, the J end lost 4 bases, and 5 bases lay between the germline ends. Germline lookup yields CDR1 SGHNT and CDR2 YENEEA. CDR3 size: 12 residues. The DNA for the CDR3 is TGTGCCAGCAGCCGGATCACCGGGGAGCTGTTTTTT. This translates into CASSRITGELFF.

This clonotype was counted once. The chain links TRBV15 to TRBJ2-7; D possibly corresponds to TRBD2 (6 bases). Trimming stripped 0 bases from V and 2 bases from J, with 11 bases between. Germline V gives CDR1 LNHNV, CDR2 YYDKDF (reference sequence). This CDR3 region has 15 residues. CDR3 DNA: TGTGCCACCAGCAGAGACCACCCGGGGGCCTACGAGCAGTACTTC. Its translation is CATSRDHPGAYEQYF.

The gene calls are TRBV20-1 and TRBJ2-3, with no clear D. The V gene lost 5 bases and the J gene lost 0 bases, with 9 bases spanning the gap. Germline assignment: CDR1 DFQATT and CDR2 SNEGSKA (reference sequence). The CDR3 runs 13 residues. CDR3 sequence (DNA): TGCAGTGCTTCCCTTGGGAGCACAGATACGCAGTATTTT. Translated, it gives CSASLGSTDTQYF.

This clonotype was observed a few times. This chain joins TRBV10-3 and TRBJ1-2; D call uncertain. Deletions cut 0 bases from V and 2 bases from J, with 7 bases between. The CDR3 sequence is 14 residues long. Germline CDR1 reads ENHRY; CDR2 reads SYGVKD. CDR3 sequence: CAISESGRNYGYTF. CDR3 coding DNA: TGTGCCATCAGTGAGTCCGGACGCAACTATGGCTACACCTTC.

V and J are TRBV7-6 and TRBJ2-1, with D unresolved. Per germline, CDR1 SGHVS and CDR2 FNYEAQ. Trimming cost V 0 bases and J 10 bases, with 19 bases left between them. The CDR3 is 16 residues long. CDR3 protein: CASSLATTGIPGEQFF. The CDR3 nucleotides read TGTGCCAGCAGCTTAGCGACGACTGGGATCCCCGGGGAGCAGTTCTTC.

This chain joins TRBV5-1 and TRBJ2-1, with a tentative D call TRBD2 (6 bases). The germline CDR1 and CDR2 sequences are SGHRS and YFSETQ. The V end lost 9 bases, the J end lost 7 bases, and 17 bases lay between the germline ends. CDR3 length equals 13 residues. The CDR3 DNA follows: TGCGCCACCCGACTAGTAGGGGTGAATGAGCAGTTCTTC. Translated, it gives CATRLVGVNEQFF.

The CDR3 loop is CAISPSGGNSPLHF. The CDR3 nucleotides read TGTGCCATCAGCCCCAGCGGGGGGAATTCACCCCTCCACTTT. The V and J genes are TRBV10-3 and TRBJ1-6; D possibly corresponds to TRBD1 (5 bases). The CDR3 extends over 14 amino acids. CDR1 and CDR2 (germline): ENHRY, SYGVKD. Deletions cut 6 bases from V and 7 bases from J, with 13 bases between.

This clonotype came up a few times. J is TRBJ2-5 and V is TRBV20-1; D is undetermined. The CDR3 totals 11 residues. V was cut by 6 bases and J by 2 bases, with 7 bases left in between. Germline CDR1 DFQATT, CDR2 SNEGSKA (reference sequence). The CDR3 is CSAEHQETQYF. The CDR3 coding sequence is TGCAGTGCAGAACATCAAGAGACCCAGTACTTC.

The chain employs TRBV4-2 and TRBJ1-2, with a tentative D call TRBD1 (5 bases). The V gene lost 0 bases and the J gene lost 3 bases, with 11 bases spanning the gap. CDR1 and CDR2 (germline): LGHNA, YNFKEQ. The CDR3 is 15 amino acids. The CDR3 here is CASSQDSGGDYGYTF. CDR3 nucleotide sequence: TGTGCCAGCAGCCAAGATTCGGGGGGAGACTATGGCTACACCTTC.

In the case of this clonotype: A much larger clone differs by one base, so this may be a read error. Given the absence of the conserved phenylalanine or tryptophan at the CDR3 end, a read error is likely. The V gene is TRBV12-3 or TRBV12-4, the J gene TRBJ2-5, with D possibly TRBD2 on 5 matching bases. V lost 6 bases to trimming and J lost 2 bases, with 10 bases between them. The CDR3 totals 13 residues. The CDR3 bases are TGTGCCAGCAGCACTAGTTATCAAGAGACCCAGTACTCC. It yields the protein CASSTSYQETQYS.